Shown below are 29 T cell receptor beta chains from a single sample sequenced in a study of T cell responses to AZD1222 COVID-19 vaccine. The method was immunoSEQ multiplex PCR; TCRdb's version includes in-frame clones alone and lacks a portion of them. Of fewer than 150,000 clones listed, over 85% are singletons. Specimen: peripheral blood, collected 28 days after the second AZD1222 dose. Receptor source: an adult who received the AZD1222 COVID-19 vaccine.

The rearrangement links TRBV19 to TRBJ2-7, with D perhaps matching TRBD2 (7 bases). The CDR3 is 16 residues long. The germline gives CDR1 LNHDA, CDR2 SQIVND (reference sequence). V lost 6 bases, J lost 0 bases, and 18 bases lay in between. The CDR3 here is CASSLGGGGSSYEQYF. DNA of the CDR3: TGTGCCAGTAGCCTGGGGGGGGGCGGAAGCTCCTACGAGCAGTACTTC. The whole variable domain, filled in from reference TRBV19 and TRBJ2-7, reads DGGITQSPKYLFRKEGQNVTLSCEQNLNHDAMYWYRQDPGQGLRLIYYSQIVNDFQKGDIAEGYSVSREKKESFPLTVTSAQKNPTAFYLCASSLGGGGSSYEQYFGPGTRLTVT.

This chain links TRBV6-2 or TRBV6-3 with TRBJ2-7; the D is unclear. The CDR3 contains 13 residues. From germline, CDR1 is MNHEY and CDR2 SVGEGT. V lost 5 bases to trimming and J lost 6 bases, with 14 bases between them. The CDR3 here is CASSTSVWTEQYF. The CDR3 DNA follows: TGTGCCAGCAGTACCAGCGTTTGGACCGAGCAGTACTTC.

The chain has TRBV28 and TRBJ1-2; maybe TRBD1 (5 bases). The germline CDR1 and CDR2 sequences are MDHEN and SYDVKM. V dropped 2 bases and J dropped 2 bases, with 12 bases sitting between them. The CDR3 totals 15 residues. The CDR3 DNA sequence: TGTGCCAGCAGTTTAATGTTTGGGGGAAACTATGGCTACACCTTC. It is translated as CASSLMFGGNYGYTF.

The chain carries TRBV2 and TRBJ2-1, with D possibly TRBD2 on 6 matching bases. The CDR3 loop spans 12 amino acids. Germline V gene sequence: CDR1 SNHLY, CDR2 FYNNEI. V was cut by 6 bases and J by 8 bases, with 11 bases left in between. CDR3 in amino acids: CASSGGGYEQFF. CDR3 in DNA: TGTGCCAGCAGCGGAGGAGGGTATGAGCAGTTCTTC.

The rearrangement uses TRBV12-3 or TRBV12-4 and TRBJ1-1; 7 nucleotides match TRBD1. Germline trimming cut 3 bases from V and 11 bases from J; bases unmatched to any gene: 3. The CDR3 is made up of 11 amino acids. CDR3 DNA sequence: TGTGCCAGCAGTTTGCAGGGGGGGGCTTTCTTT. It codes for CASSLQGGAFF.

The rearrangement joins TRBV5-1 to TRBJ2-5; the D call may be TRBD1 or TRBD2 (5 bases each). The germline V gene encodes CDR1 SGHRS and CDR2 YFSETQ. The CDR3 totals 16 residues. Trimming took off 4 bases at V and 5 bases at J, with 21 bases between the two ends. The CDR3 loop reads CASSPGGPGAVETQYF. The CDR3 nucleotides read TGCGCCAGCAGCCCCGGCGGTCCCGGGGCCGTCGAGACCCAGTACTTC.

The chain uses TRBV11-2 and TRBJ2-1; TRBD1 aligns across 7 bases. This CDR3 is built from 16 residues. The germline V gene encodes CDR1 SGHAT and CDR2 FQNNGV. The V segment lost 1 base and the J segment 2 bases; nucleotides outside the gene matches: 5. The CDR3 reads CASSLVSGTAYNEQFF. For the CDR3, the DNA is TGTGCCAGCAGCTTAGTATCAGGGACAGCCTACAATGAGCAGTTCTTC.

The chain is built from TRBV10-3 and TRBJ2-3; the D gene is possibly TRBD1 (7 bases). CDR3 size: 13 residues. Per the germline V gene, CDR1 is ENHRY and CDR2 is SYGVKD. Between the trimmed V and J ends, which lost 11 bases and 1 base, there was a span of 13 bases. The CDR3 DNA reads TGTGCCGGCGGGACAGTGGGCACAGATACGCAGTATTTT. This sequence encodes CAGGTVGTDTQYF.

The chain employs TRBV7-8 and TRBJ2-7; either TRBD1 or TRBD2 may supply D (6 bases each). Germline V gene lookup returns CDR1 SGHVS and CDR2 FQNEAQ. The length of the CDR3 is 16 residues. V lost 5 bases and J 1 base, leaving 18 bases between the germline ends. The CDR3: CASSDRRGRTSYEQYF. DNA of the CDR3: TGTGCCAGCAGCGACAGGAGGGGACGGACGTCCTACGAGCAGTACTTC.

In this sample, this clone turned up once. The V gene is TRBV19, the J gene TRBJ1-2, with 10 nucleotides matching TRBD1. Trimming took 6 bases from V and 7 from J; bases not matched to a gene: 8. The CDR3 totals 14 residues. The germline V gene has CDR1 LNHDA and CDR2 SQIVND (reference sequence). The CDR3 loop is CASSTTGGFAGYTF. CDR3 nucleotide sequence: TGTGCCAGTAGCACGACAGGGGGCTTTGCTGGCTACACCTTC.

This chain joins TRBV7-8 and TRBJ2-5; TRBD1 matches at 8 bases. CDR1 and CDR2 (germline): SGHVS, FQNEAQ. Losses at the gene ends were 4 bases for V and 5 bases for J; bases not matched to a gene: 6. The CDR3 sequence is 14 residues long. The CDR3 bases are TGTGCCAGCAGCTCTCGACAGGGGAGGGAGACCCAGTACTTC. Translation: CASSSRQGRETQYF.

The chain carries TRBV16 and TRBJ1-4; D is unclear. Germline assignment: CDR1 KGHSY and CDR2 FQNENV. This CDR3 spans 12 amino acids. Trimming pared 4 bases from V and 8 bases from J, leaving 8 bases between. This chain's CDR3 is CASSLSPEKLFF. In nucleotides, the CDR3 is TGTGCCAGCAGCCTCTCACCAGAAAAACTGTTTTTT. Together with reference TRBV16 and TRBJ1-4, the CDR3 gives the full variable domain: GEEVAQTPKHLVRGEGQKAKLYCAPIKGHSYVFWYQQVLKNEFKFLISFQNENVFDETGMPKERFSAKCLPNSPCSLEIQATKLEDSAVYFCASSLSPEKLFFGSGTQLSVL.

The V and J genes are TRBV5-1 and TRBJ1-3; a weak D match, TRBD1 (6 bases). This CDR3 is built from 14 residues. Deletions cut 2 bases from V and 3 bases from J, with 9 bases between. Germline CDR1 reads SGHRS; CDR2 reads YFSETQ. The CDR3 is CASSFGGGGNTIYF. CDR3 in DNA: TGCGCCAGCAGCTTCGGAGGGGGTGGAAACACCATATATTTT.

In regard to this clone: One junction end does not reproduce the germline sequence, and a read error may be involved. The chain employs TRBV7-3 and TRBJ1-6; D is uncertain. Germline loops: CDR1 SGHTA, CDR2 FQGTGA. The CDR3 sequence is 13 residues long. CDR3 in DNA: TGTGCCAGCAGCTTCTCCTCTAATTCACCCCTCCACTTT. Its protein is CASSFSSNSPLHF.

V usage is TRBV19 and J usage is TRBJ1-5; 9 nucleotides line up with TRBD1. J gave up 7 bases and V 4 bases, and 17 bases lay outside the gene matches. This CDR3 is 18 amino acids long. Germline V CDR1 and CDR2: LNHDA, SQIVND (reference sequence). CDR3 DNA sequence: TGTGCCAGTAGTAGGAAACCGGGACAGGGTTTGTGGAAGCAGCCCCAGCATTTT. It codes for CASSRKPGQGLWKQPQHF.

The V gene is TRBV19, the J gene TRBJ1-4; the D gene is possibly TRBD1 (5 bases). CDR3 length equals 15 residues. Germline V gives CDR1 LNHDA, CDR2 SQIVND (reference sequence). Trimming cost V 3 bases and J 4 bases, with 12 bases left between them. The CDR3 DNA reads TGTGCCAGTAGTATTATGTCGCAGGGTAATGAAAAACTGTTTTTT. It specifies CASSIMSQGNEKLFF.

The genes are TRBV27 and TRBJ1-1, with unresolved D. The germline V gene has CDR1 MNHEY and CDR2 SMNVEV (reference sequence). The CDR3 runs 14 residues. Trimming stripped 0 bases from V and 7 bases from J, with 12 bases between. The CDR3 nucleotides read TGTGCCAGCAGTTTATCGGGAGGATTTGGTGAAGCTTTCTTT. It encodes CASSLSGGFGEAFF.

The chain recombines TRBV12-3 or TRBV12-4 with TRBJ1-5; D is possibly TRBD1 (5 bases). The CDR3 contains 13 residues. Trimming cost V 3 bases and J 9 bases, with 12 bases left between them. CDR3 amino acids: CASSFKGDWPQHF. The CDR3 DNA sequence: TGTGCCAGCAGTTTCAAAGGGGACTGGCCCCAGCATTTT.

The genes are TRBV7-2 and TRBJ1-1; unclear D gene. The CDR3 length is 13 residues. With 0 bases removed from V and 2 bases from J, the gap between germline ends came to 4 bases. The germline V gene encodes CDR1 SGHTA and CDR2 FQGNSA. Here the CDR3 reads CASSLAGNTEAFF. The CDR3 DNA is TGTGCCAGCAGCTTAGCAGGAAACACTGAAGCTTTCTTT.

The rearrangement joins TRBV5-1 to TRBJ1-6; 12 bases align to TRBD1. From germline, CDR1 is SGHRS and CDR2 YFSETQ. Trimming at V came to 0 bases and at J to 11 bases, leaving 3 bases not matched to a gene. CDR3 size: 15 residues. The CDR3 sequence: CASSLGGQGAPPLHF. CDR3 sequence (DNA): TGCGCCAGCAGCTTGGGGGGACAGGGGGCTCCACCCCTCCACTTT.

The chain carries TRBV4-2 and TRBJ2-7; D unclear. This CDR3 has 12 amino acids. Trimming pared 0 bases from V and 6 bases from J, leaving 6 bases between. CDR1 and CDR2 from the germline V gene are LGHNA and YNFKEQ. In nucleotides, the CDR3 is TGTGCCAGCAGCCAAGATCTCGGCGAGCAGTACTTC. Its protein product is CASSQDLGEQYF.

This sequence joins TRBV7-9 and TRBJ2-7, with D perhaps TRBD2 (5 bases). The CDR3 runs 13 residues. CDR1 is SEHNR and CDR2 is FQNEAQ in the germline V gene (reference sequence). V was pared by 5 bases and J by 4 bases, with 12 bases between. The CDR3 DNA is TGTGCCAGCAGCCCACGGGGTCGGTACGAGCAGTACTTC. Translating it yields CASSPRGRYEQYF.

The J gene is TRBJ2-7, the V gene TRBV4-1; weak D call: TRBD1 (5 bases). This CDR3 contains 15 residues. In germline, CDR1 is MGHRA, CDR2 YSYEKL. V was pared by 1 base and J by 3 bases, with 13 bases between. The CDR3 loop reads CASSQASTGYYEQYF. CDR3 sequence (DNA): TGCGCCAGCAGCCAAGCGTCCACAGGTTACTACGAGCAGTACTTC.

The CDR3 spells CAWSSRSNQPQHF. The CDR3 coding sequence is TGTGCCTGGAGCTCGCGGAGCAATCAGCCCCAGCATTTT. The chain carries TRBV30 and TRBJ1-5; D gene uncertain. With 3 bases removed from V and 1 base from J, the gap between germline ends came to 7 bases. This CDR3 has 13 residues. CDR1 is GTSNPN and CDR2 is SVGIG in the germline V gene (reference sequence).

This rearrangement joins TRBV6-5 to TRBJ1-1; D is perhaps TRBD1 (5 bases). The V and J ends lost 10 bases and 6 bases respectively, with 18 bases between them. The length of the CDR3 is 13 residues. Germline CDR1 reads MNHEY; CDR2 reads SVGAGI. CDR3 DNA: TGTGCCACCCCCTACAGGTTTTTCGCTGAAGCTTTCTTT. It encodes CATPYRFFAEAFF.

The rearrangement links TRBV6-1 to TRBJ1-1; 7 bases align to TRBD1. Germline loops: CDR1 MNHNS, CDR2 SASEGT. V shed 2 bases, J shed 9 bases, and the junction held 6 bases outside the gene matches. This CDR3 has 13 residues. CDR3 bases: TGTGCCAGCAGTGAATTACGGGGACAGAAAGCTTTCTTT. Its protein is CASSELRGQKAFF.

The chain uses TRBV5-4 and TRBJ1-2; no clear D. The CDR3 is made up of 14 amino acids. The germline V gene encodes CDR1 SGHNT and CDR2 YYREEE (reference sequence). Trimming left V 1 base short and J 5 bases short, with 12 bases between. The CDR3 coding sequence is TGTGCCAGCAGCTTGTCGTCATCAGTATATGGCTACACCTTC. This encodes CASSLSSSVYGYTF.

This chain connects TRBV28 to TRBJ2-1, with 11 bases fitting TRBD2. Germline-derived CDR1 and CDR2 are MDHEN and SYDVKM. The trim removed 5 bases at V and 1 base at J, leaving 7 bases unmatched. This CDR3 spans 17 amino acids. The CDR3 is CASSPSGLAVSYNEQFF. The CDR3 DNA reads TGTGCCAGCAGTCCCTCGGGACTAGCGGTTTCCTACAATGAGCAGTTCTTC.

V is TRBV7-8 and J is TRBJ2-3, with a tentative D call TRBD1 (6 bases). Between the trimmed V and J ends, which lost 3 bases and 3 bases, there was a span of 13 bases. The germline V gene has CDR1 SGHVS and CDR2 FQNEAQ. This CDR3 region has 15 residues. CDR3 region: CASSFDRWGTDTQYF. The CDR3, as DNA: TGTGCCAGCAGCTTCGACAGGTGGGGTACAGATACGCAGTATTTT.